This T cell receptor beta chain emerged from a study of blood T cell repertoires in COVID-19. The protocol was immunoSEQ multiplex PCR, while the TCRdb copy is restricted to in-frame clones and leaves out a portion. This table has over 250,000 clones, roughly four fifths appearing once. Trimming took 4 bases from V and 4 from J; bases not matched to a gene: 18. The CDR3 runs 18 residues. CDR1 and CDR2 (germline): SGHNT, YYREEE (reference sequence). The chain joins TRBV5-4 to TRBJ2-5, with 8 bases matching TRBD2. This receptor was obtained from a woman in her fifties or sixties who had recovered from COVID-19. Sequenced: peripheral blood. CDR3 amino acids: CASSMKAGDGIRRETQYF. The CDR3 nucleotides are TGTGCCAGCAGCATGAAAGCGGGAGATGGGATCCGTCGAGAGACCCAGTACTTC. Looking up the rest from reference TRBV5-4 and TRBJ2-5 gives the full variable domain: ETGVTQSPTHLIKTRGQQVTLRCSSQSGHNTVSWYQQALGQGPQFIFQYYREEENGRGNFPPRFSGLQFPNYSSELNVNALELDDSALYLCASSMKAGDGIRRETQYFGPGTRLLVL.